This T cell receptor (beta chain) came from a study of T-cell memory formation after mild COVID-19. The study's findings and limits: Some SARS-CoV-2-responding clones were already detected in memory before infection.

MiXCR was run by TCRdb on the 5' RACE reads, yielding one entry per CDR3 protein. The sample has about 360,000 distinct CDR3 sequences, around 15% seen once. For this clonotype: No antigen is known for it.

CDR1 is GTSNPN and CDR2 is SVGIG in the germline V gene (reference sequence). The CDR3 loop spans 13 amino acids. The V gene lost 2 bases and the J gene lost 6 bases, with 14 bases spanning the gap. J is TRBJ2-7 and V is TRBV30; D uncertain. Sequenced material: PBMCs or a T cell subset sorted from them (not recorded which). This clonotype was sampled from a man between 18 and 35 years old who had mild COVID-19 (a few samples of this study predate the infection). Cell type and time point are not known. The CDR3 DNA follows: TGTGCCTGGAGTTCGGTTTGGGTGTCCGAGCAGTACTTC. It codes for CAWSSVWVSEQYF. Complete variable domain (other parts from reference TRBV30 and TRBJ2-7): SQTIHQWPATLVQPVGSPLSLECTVEGTSNPNLYWYRQAAGRGLQLLFYSVGIGQISSEVPQNLSASRPQDRQFILSSKKLLLSDSGFYLCAWSSVWVSEQYFGPGTRLTVT.